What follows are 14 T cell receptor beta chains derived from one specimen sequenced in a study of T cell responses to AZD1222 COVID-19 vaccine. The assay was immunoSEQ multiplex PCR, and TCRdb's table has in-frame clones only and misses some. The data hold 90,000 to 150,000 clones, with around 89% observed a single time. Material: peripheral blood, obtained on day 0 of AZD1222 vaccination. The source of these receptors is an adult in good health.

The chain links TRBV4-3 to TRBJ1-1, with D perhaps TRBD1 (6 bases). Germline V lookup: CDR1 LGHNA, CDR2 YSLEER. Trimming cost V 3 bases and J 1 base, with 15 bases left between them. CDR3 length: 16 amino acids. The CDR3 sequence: CASSQRYPGQNTEAFF. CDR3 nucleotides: TGCGCCAGCAGCCAGCGATATCCGGGACAGAACACTGAAGCTTTCTTT.

CDR3 amino acids: CASSSMEGALGYTF. The CDR3 nucleotides are TGTGCCAGCAGCTCCATGGAAGGGGCGCTTGGCTACACCTTC. The V and J genes are TRBV9 and TRBJ1-2; D is possibly TRBD1 (5 bases). The V end was cut by 4 bases, the J end by 7 bases, with 17 bases between. The CDR3 covers 14 residues. Germline CDR1 and CDR2: SGDLS and YYNGEE.

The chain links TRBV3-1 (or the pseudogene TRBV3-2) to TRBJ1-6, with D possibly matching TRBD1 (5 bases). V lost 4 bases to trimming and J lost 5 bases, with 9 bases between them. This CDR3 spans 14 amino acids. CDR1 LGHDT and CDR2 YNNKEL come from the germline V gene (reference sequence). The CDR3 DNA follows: TGTGCCAGCAGCCCCAGGGTTGATAATTCACCCCTCCACTTT. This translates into CASSPRVDNSPLHF.

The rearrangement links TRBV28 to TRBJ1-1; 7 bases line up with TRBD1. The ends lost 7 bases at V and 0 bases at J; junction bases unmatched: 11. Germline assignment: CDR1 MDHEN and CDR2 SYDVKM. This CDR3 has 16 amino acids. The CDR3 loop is CASTTPGGIMNTEAFF. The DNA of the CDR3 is TGTGCCAGCACCACTCCAGGGGGGATAATGAACACTGAAGCTTTCTTT.

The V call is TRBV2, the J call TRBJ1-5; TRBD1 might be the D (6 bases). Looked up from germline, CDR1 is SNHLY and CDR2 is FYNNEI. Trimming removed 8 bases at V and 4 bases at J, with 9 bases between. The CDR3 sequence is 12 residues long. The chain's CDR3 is CASLGGNQPQHF. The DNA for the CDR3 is TGTGCCAGCTTAGGGGGTAATCAGCCCCAGCATTTT.

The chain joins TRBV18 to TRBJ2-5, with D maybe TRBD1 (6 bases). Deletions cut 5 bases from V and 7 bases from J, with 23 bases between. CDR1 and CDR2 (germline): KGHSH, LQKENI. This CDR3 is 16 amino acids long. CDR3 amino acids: CASSKDGDIGRGTQYF. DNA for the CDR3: TGTGCCAGCTCAAAGGACGGGGACATCGGCCGTGGGACCCAGTACTTC.

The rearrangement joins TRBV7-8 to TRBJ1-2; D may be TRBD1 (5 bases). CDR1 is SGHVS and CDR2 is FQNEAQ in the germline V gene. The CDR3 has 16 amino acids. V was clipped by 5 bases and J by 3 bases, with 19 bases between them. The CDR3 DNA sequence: TGTGCCAGCAGCCGGCAAGAGGGGTCAGGCCACTATGGCTACACCTTC. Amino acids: CASSRQEGSGHYGYTF.

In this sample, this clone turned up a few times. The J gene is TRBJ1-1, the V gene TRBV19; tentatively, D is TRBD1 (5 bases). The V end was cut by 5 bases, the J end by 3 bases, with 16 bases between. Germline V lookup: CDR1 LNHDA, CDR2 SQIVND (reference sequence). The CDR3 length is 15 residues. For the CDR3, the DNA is TGTGCCAGTAGTGGGGACCAGACAGTTTACACTGAAGCTTTCTTT. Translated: CASSGDQTVYTEAFF.

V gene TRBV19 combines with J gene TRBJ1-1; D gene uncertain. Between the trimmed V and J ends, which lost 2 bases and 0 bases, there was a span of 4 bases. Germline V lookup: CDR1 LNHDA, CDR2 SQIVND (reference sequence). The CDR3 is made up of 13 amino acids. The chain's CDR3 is CASSIQMNTEAFF. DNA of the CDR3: TGTGCCAGTAGTATACAAATGAACACTGAAGCTTTCTTT.

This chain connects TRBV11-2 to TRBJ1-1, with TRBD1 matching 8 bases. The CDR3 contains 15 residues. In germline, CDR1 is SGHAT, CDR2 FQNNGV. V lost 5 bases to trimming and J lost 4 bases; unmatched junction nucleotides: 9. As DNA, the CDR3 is TGTGCCAGCAGCACCGACGGACAGGGTGGCACTGAAGCTTTCTTT. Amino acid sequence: CASSTDGQGGTEAFF.

CDR3 in amino acids: CASSYSWNGELFF. CDR3 sequence (DNA): TGTGCCAGCAGTTACTCGTGGAACGGGGAGCTGTTTTTT. V usage is TRBV6-5 and J usage is TRBJ2-2; D not certain. The CDR3 runs 13 residues. In germline, CDR1 is MNHEY, CDR2 SVGAGI. The V end was cut by 0 bases, the J end by 7 bases, with 6 bases between.

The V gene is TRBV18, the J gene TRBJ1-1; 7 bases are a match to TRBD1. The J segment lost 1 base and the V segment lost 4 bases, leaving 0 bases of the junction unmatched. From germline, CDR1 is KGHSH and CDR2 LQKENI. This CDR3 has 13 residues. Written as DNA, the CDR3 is TGTGCCAGCTCACGGACAGGGAACACTGAAGCTTTCTTT. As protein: CASSRTGNTEAFF.

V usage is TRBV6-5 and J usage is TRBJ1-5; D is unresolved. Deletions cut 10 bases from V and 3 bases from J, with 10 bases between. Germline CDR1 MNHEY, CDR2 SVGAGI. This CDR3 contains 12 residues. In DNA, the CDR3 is TGTGCCACTACACGGGCCAATCAGCCCCAGCATTTT. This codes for CATTRANQPQHF.

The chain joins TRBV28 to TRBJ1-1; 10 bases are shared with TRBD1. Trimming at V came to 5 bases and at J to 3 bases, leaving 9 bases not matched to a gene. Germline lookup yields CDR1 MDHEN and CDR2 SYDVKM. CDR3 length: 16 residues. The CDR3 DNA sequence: TGTGCCAGCAGTCTACCCGGGACAGGGGCGTACACTGAAGCTTTCTTT. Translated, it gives CASSLPGTGAYTEAFF.